The sequence of this T cell receptor beta chain was determined in a study of T cell repertoires in cytomegalovirus infection. CDR1 is SNHLY and CDR2 is FYNNEI in the germline V gene. CDR3 size: 13 residues. This clonotype was detected ten times or more. One junction end does not reproduce the germline sequence, and a read error may be involved. Via MiXCR, TCRdb re-called the reads, giving one row per CDR3 protein. Of around 440,000 distinct CDR3 sequences in the sample, around 11% were seen once. This clonotype was sampled from a human donor in good health (CMV status not recorded). Some clones in this sample may be carry-over from other donors' samples. The specimen sequenced was PBMCs. The chain couples TRBV2 to TRBJ1-5, with D unclear. The CDR3 here is CASCDRSNQPQHF. The CDR3 coding sequence is TGTGCCAGCTGTGACCGAAGCAATCAGCCCCAGCATTTT. Full variable domain (missing parts from reference TRBV2 and TRBJ1-5): EPEVTQTPSHQVTQMGQEVILRCVPISNHLYFYWYRQILGQKVEFLVSFYNNEISEKSEIFDDQFSVERPDGSNFTLKIRSTKLEDSAMYFCASCDRSNQPQHFGDGTRLSIL.